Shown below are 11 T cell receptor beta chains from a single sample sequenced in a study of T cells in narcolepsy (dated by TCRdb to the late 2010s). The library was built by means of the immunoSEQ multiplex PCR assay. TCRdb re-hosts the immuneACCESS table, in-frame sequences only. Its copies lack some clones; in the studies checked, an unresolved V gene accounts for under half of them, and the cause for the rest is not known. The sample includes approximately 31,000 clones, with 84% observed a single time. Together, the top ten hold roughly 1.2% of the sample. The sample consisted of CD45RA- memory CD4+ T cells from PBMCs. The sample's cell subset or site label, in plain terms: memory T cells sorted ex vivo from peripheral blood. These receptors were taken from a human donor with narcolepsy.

The CDR3: CASSLEGGGTYEQYF. The CDR3 DNA is TGTGCCAGCAGCTTAGAAGGAGGGGGAACCTACGAGCAGTACTTC. The chain couples TRBV7-6 to TRBJ2-7; D might be TRBD1 or TRBD2, each matching 6 bases. The CDR3 is 15 residues long. Trimming took 1 base from V and 2 from J, leaving 12 bases between them. The germline V gene has CDR1 SGHVS and CDR2 FNYEAQ.

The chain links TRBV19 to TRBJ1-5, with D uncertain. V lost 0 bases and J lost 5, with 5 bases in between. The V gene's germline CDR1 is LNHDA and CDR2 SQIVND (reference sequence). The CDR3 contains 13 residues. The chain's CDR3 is CASSIDKDQPQHF. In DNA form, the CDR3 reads TGTGCCAGTAGTATAGATAAGGATCAGCCCCAGCATTTT. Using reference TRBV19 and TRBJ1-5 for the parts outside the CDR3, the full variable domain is DGGITQSPKYLFRKEGQNVTLSCEQNLNHDAMYWYRQDPGQGLRLIYYSQIVNDFQKGDIAEGYSVSREKKESFPLTVTSAQKNPTAFYLCASSIDKDQPQHFGDGTRLSIL.

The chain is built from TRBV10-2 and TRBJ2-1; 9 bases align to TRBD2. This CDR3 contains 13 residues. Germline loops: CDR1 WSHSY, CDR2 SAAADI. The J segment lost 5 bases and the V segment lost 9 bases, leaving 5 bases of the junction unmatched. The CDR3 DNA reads TGCGCCAGTAGACTAGCGGCAAACAATGAGCAGTTCTTC. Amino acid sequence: CASRLAANNEQFF.

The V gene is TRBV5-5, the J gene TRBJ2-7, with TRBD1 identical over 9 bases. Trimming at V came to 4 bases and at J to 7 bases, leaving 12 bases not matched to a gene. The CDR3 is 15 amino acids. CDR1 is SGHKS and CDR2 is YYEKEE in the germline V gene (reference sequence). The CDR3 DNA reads TGTGCCAGCAGCCCCCCGGGACAGGGAAGTAGAGAGCAGTACTTC. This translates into CASSPPGQGSREQYF.

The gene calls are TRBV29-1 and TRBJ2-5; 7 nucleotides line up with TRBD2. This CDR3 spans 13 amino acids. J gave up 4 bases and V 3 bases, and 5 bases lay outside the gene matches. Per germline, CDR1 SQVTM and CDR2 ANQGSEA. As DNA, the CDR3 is TGCAGCGTTGATGGCTCTAGCGGAGAGACCCAGTACTTC. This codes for CSVDGSSGETQYF.

The CDR3 is CASSLGASGIGETQYF. The CDR3 DNA is TGCGCCAGCAGCCTGGGGGCTAGCGGGATTGGGGAGACCCAGTACTTC. The chain couples TRBV5-1 to TRBJ2-5; 9 nucleotides agree with TRBD2. V shed 4 bases and J 5 bases; nucleotides not matched to a gene: 12. Germline CDR1 is SGHRS and CDR2 is YFSETQ. The CDR3 covers 16 residues.

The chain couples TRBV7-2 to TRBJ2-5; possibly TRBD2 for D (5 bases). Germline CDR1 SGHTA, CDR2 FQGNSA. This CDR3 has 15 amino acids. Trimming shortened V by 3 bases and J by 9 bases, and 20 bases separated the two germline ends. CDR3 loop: CASSFATDGRGSQYF. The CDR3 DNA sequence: TGTGCCAGCAGCTTCGCGACGGACGGCCGAGGGTCCCAGTACTTC.

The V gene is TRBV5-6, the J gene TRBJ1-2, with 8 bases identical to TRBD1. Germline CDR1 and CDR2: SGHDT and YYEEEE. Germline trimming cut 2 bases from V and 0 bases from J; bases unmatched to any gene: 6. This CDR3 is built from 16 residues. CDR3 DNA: TGTGCCAGCAGCTTAGGGACAGGACTCGCTAACTATGGCTACACCTTC. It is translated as CASSLGTGLANYGYTF. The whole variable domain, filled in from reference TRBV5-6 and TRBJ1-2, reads DAGVTQSPTHLIKTRGQQVTLRCSPKSGHDTVSWYQQALGQGPQFIFQYYEEEERQRGNFPDRFSGHQFPNYSSELNVNALLLGDSALYLCASSLGTGLANYGYTFGSGTRLTVV.

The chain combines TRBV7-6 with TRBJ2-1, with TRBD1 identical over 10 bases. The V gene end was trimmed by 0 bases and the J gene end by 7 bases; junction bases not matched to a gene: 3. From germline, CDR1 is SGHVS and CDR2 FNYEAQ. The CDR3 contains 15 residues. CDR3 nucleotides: TGTGCCAGCAGCTTAGCACCGGGACAGGGGAATGAGCAGTTCTTC. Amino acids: CASSLAPGQGNEQFF. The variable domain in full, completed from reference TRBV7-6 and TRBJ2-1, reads GAGVSQSPRYKVTKRGQDVALRCDPISGHVSLYWYRQALGQGPEFLTYFNYEAQQDKSGLPNDRFSAERPEGSISTLTIQRTEQRDSAMYRCASSLAPGQGNEQFFGPGTRLTVL.

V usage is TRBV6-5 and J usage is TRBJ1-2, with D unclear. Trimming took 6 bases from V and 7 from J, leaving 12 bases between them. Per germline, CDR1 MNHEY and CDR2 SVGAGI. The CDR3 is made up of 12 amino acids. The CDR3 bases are TGTGCCAGCAGAAACCTGGGAGCTGGCTACACCTTC. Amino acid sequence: CASRNLGAGYTF.

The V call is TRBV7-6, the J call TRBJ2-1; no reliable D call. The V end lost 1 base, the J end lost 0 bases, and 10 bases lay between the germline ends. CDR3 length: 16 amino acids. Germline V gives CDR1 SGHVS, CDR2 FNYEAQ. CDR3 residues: CASSLGYPSSYNEQFF. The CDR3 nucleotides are TGTGCCAGCAGCTTAGGGTACCCGAGCTCCTACAATGAGCAGTTCTTC. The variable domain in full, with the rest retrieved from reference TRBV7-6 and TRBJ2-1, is GAGVSQSPRYKVTKRGQDVALRCDPISGHVSLYWYRQALGQGPEFLTYFNYEAQQDKSGLPNDRFSAERPEGSISTLTIQRTEQRDSAMYRCASSLGYPSSYNEQFFGPGTRLTVL.